This T cell receptor (beta chain) was sequenced during a study of multiple sclerosis patients with progressive multifocal leukoencephalopathy. CDR1 is MNHNY and CDR2 is SVGAGI in the germline V gene (reference sequence). The CDR3 consists of 15 residues. The junction had 4 bases not matched to a gene; V was cut back by 4 bases and J by 9 bases. Time point denoted: before natalizumab initiation. Every listed patient previously received interferon beta; all PML patients were women. Libraries were prepared by immunoSEQ multiplex PCR; TCRdb keeps only in-frame clonotypes and omits some of them. The sample includes some 30,000 clones, around nine tenths of them seen just once.

The chain couples TRBV6-6 to TRBJ1-6; 12 nucleotides agree with TRBD1. The source is a human donor with multiple sclerosis. What was sequenced was PBMCs. The CDR3 coding sequence is TGTGCCAGCAGTTCCCCGGGACAGGGGGCTTCACCCCTCCACTTT. This sequence encodes CASSSPGQGASPLHF.